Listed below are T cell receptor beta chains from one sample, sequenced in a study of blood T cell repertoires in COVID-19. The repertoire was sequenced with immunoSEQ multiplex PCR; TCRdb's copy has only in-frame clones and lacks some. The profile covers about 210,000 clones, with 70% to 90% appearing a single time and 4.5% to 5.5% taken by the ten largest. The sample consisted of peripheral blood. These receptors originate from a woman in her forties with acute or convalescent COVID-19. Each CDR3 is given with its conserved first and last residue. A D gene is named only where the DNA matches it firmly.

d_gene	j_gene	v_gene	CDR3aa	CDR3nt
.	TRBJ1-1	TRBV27	CASSLQGNTEAFF	TGTGCCAGCAGTCTACAGGGGAACACTGAAGCTTTCTTT
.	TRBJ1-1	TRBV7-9	CASSLTGSRGNTEAFF	TGTGCCAGCAGCTTAACGGGCAGCAGGGGGAACACTGAAGCTTTCTTT
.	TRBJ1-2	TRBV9	CASSGPAQGRPNYGYTF	TGTGCCAGCAGTGGTCCGGCACAGGGAAGACCTAACTATGGCTACACCTTC
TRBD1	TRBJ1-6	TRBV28	CASSSGQGTSYNSPLHF	TGTGCCAGCAGTTCCGGACAGGGGACCTCCTATAATTCACCCCTCCACTTT
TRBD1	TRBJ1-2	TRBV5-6	CASSSRTGPFYGYTF	TGTGCCAGCAGCTCCCGGACAGGGCCTTTTTATGGCTACACCTTC
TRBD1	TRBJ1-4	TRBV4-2	CASSQGQGEKLFF	TGTGCCAGCAGCCAGGGACAGGGTGAAAAACTGTTTTTT
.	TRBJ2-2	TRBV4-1	CASSPQGGVGELFF	TGCGCCAGCAGCCCCCAAGGAGGAGTCGGGGAGCTGTTTTTT
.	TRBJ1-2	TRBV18	CASSPGVGVYGYTF	TGTGCCAGCTCCCCCGGGGTTGGGGTCTATGGCTACACCTTC
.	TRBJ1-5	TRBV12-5	CASGPNAVAGQPQHF	TGTGCTAGTGGACCAAACGCCGTAGCGGGTCAGCCCCAGCATTTT
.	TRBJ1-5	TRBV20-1	CSASDVNQPQHF	TGCAGTGCTAGTGACGTCAATCAGCCCCAGCATTTT
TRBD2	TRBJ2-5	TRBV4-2	CASSQVVTSGGALFETQYF	TGTGCCAGCAGCCAAGTGGTCACTAGCGGGGGGGCCTTATTCGAGACCCAGTACTTC
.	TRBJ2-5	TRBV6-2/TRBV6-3	CASSYLGAQGETQYF	TGTGCCAGCAGTTACTTGGGGGCCCAGGGGGAGACCCAGTACTTC
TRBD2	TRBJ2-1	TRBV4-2	CASSQASGGVWDEQFF	TGTGCCAGCAGCCAAGCTAGCGGGGGGGTTTGGGATGAGCAGTTCTTC
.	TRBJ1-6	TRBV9	CASSTGSSSYNSPLHF	TGTGCCAGCAGCACGGGGTCCAGCTCCTATAATTCACCCCTCCACTTT
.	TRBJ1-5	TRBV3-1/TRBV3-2	CASSQGLLSNQPQHF	TGTGCCAGCAGCCAAGGCCTATTGAGCAATCAGCCCCAGCATTTT
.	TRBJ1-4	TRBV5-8	CASSSWGGEKLFF	TGTGCCAGCAGCTCCTGGGGGGGTGAAAAACTGTTTTTT
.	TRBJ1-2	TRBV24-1	CATSASQGSTTLYGYTF	TGTGCCACCAGTGCCAGCCAAGGGAGCACCACCCTCTATGGCTACACCTTC
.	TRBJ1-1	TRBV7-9	CASSSGSNTEAFF	TGTGCCAGCAGCTCGGGGTCGAACACTGAAGCTTTCTTT
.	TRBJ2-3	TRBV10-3	CATLNPAGPTDTQYF	TGTGCCACCCTTAACCCGGCGGGCCCCACAGATACGCAGTATTTT
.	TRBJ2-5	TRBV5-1	CASSLLGEETQYF	TGCGCCAGCAGCTTGCTCGGAGAAGAGACCCAGTACTTC
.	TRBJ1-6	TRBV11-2	CASSQGGDNSPLHF	TGTGCCAGCAGCCAAGGAGGGGATAATTCACCCCTCCACTTT
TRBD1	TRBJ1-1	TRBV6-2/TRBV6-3	CASSQTPDRVDLNTEAFF	TGTGCCAGCAGTCAAACACCGGACAGGGTTGATCTGAACACTGAAGCTTTCTTT
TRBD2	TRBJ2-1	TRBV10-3	CAISGGSSYNEQFF	TGTGCCATCAGTGGCGGGAGCTCCTACAATGAGCAGTTCTTC